This entry concerns a single TCR beta chain. Its antigen is undetermined. Profiled with immunoSEQ multiplex PCR; TCRdb holds only in-frame clones, not every one. The table lists some 79,000 clones, around 81% of them singletons, with about 46% in the top ten. This record belongs to a study of T cell responses to AZD1222 COVID-19 vaccine. Study results and limitations: Recipients of two AZD1222 doses showed rising Spike-specific TCR breadth and depth. The donor cohort was predominantly white British with a female majority, and clonal diversity may have been underestimated.

Material: peripheral blood, obtained 28 days after the second AZD1222 dose. The sequence was obtained from an adult who received the AZD1222 COVID-19 vaccine.

CDR3 coding DNA: TGTGCCAGCTCACCAGGGGAAAAGAAGACCCAGTACTTC. It is translated as CASSPGEKKTQYF. J is TRBJ2-5 and V is TRBV18; no clear D gene. CDR3 length equals 13 residues. Germline V CDR1 and CDR2: KGHSH, LQKENI. The V and J ends lost 2 bases and 6 bases respectively, with 10 bases between them.